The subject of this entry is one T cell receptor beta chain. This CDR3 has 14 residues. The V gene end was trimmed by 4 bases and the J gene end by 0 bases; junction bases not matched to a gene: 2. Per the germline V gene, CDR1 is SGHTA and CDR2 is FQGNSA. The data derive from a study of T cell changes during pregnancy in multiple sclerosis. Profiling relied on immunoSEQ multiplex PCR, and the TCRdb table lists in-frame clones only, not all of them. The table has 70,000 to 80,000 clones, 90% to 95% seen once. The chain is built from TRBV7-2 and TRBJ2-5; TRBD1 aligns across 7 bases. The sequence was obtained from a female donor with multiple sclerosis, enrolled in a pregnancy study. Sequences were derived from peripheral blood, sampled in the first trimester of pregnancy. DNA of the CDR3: TGTGCCAGCAGCTACGGGACAGACCAAGAGACCCAGTACTTC. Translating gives CASSYGTDQETQYF.